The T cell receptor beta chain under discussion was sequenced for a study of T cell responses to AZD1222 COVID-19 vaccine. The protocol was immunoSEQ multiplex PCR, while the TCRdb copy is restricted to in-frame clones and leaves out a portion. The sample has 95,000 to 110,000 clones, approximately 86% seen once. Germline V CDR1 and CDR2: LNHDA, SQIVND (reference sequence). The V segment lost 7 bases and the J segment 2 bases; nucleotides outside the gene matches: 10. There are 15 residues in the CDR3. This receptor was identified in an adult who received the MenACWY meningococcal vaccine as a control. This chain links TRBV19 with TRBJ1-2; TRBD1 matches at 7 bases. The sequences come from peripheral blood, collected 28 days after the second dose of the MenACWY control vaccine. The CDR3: CASTSGGLTNYGYTF. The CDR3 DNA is TGTGCCAGTACCTCAGGGGGGTTAACGAACTATGGCTACACCTTC.